These 14 T cell receptor beta chains originate from one sample sequenced in a study of breast tumors, draining lymph nodes, adjacent tissues. TCRdb independently ran MiXCR on the multiplex PCR reads; one entry per CDR3 protein. The data show over 15,000 distinct CDR3 sequences, approximately 51% seen once. Material: tumor-adjacent breast tissue. The receptor source for this set is a female donor with breast cancer. Some clones in this sample may be carry-over from other donors' samples.

The V and J genes are TRBV29-1 and TRBJ1-1; tentatively, D is TRBD1 (6 bases). V shed 4 bases and J shed 1 base, with 10 bases lying between them. The CDR3 covers 13 residues. Germline CDR1 is SQVTM and CDR2 is ANQGSEA. In DNA form, the CDR3 reads TGCAGCGTTGGGGGGCAGACGAACACTGAAGCTTTCTTT. Translating gives CSVGGQTNTEAFF.

The gene calls are TRBV5-1 and TRBJ2-6; D tentatively reads TRBD1 or TRBD2 (5 bases each). The V and J ends lost 8 bases and 2 bases respectively, with 17 bases between them. This CDR3 is 16 amino acids long. Germline V gene data show CDR1 as SGHRS and CDR2 as YFSETQ. The CDR3, as DNA: TGCGCCAGTAGCACGGGGCTCTGCCCTGGGGCCAACGTCCTGACTTTC. Translation gives CASSTGLCPGANVLTF.

This clonotype rates as medium-sized. The chain is built from TRBV9 and TRBJ2-7, with 14 bases aligning to TRBD2. V was pared by 4 bases and J by 3 bases, with 6 bases of the junction left unmatched. Germline V gene sequence: CDR1 SGDLS, CDR2 YYNGEE. The CDR3 runs to 16 residues. The CDR3 loop reads CASSKRGTSGSYEQYF. Here the CDR3 DNA reads TGTGCCAGCAGCAAACGAGGGACTAGCGGGAGCTACGAGCAGTACTTC.

The chain recombines TRBV20-1 with TRBJ2-3; D might be TRBD2 (5 bases). V dropped 5 bases and J dropped 6 bases, with 12 bases sitting between them. The germline gives CDR1 DFQATT, CDR2 SNEGSKA (reference sequence). The CDR3 length is 12 residues. DNA of the CDR3: TGCAGTGCTGGAGGTGGGCCGGATACGCAGTATTTT. Translated: CSAGGGPDTQYF.

This clonotype counts as medium-sized. J is TRBJ2-7 and V is TRBV11-3, with TRBD1 identical over 10 bases. This CDR3 has 12 residues. Germline V gene sequence: CDR1 SGHNT, CDR2 YENEEA. J gave up 7 bases and V 5 bases, and 2 bases lay outside the gene matches. The CDR3 spells CASSDRGREQYF. CDR3 sequence (DNA): TGTGCCAGCAGCGACAGGGGGCGGGAGCAGTACTTC.

This rearrangement joins TRBV7-2 to TRBJ1-5, with 7 bases aligning to TRBD1. Germline lookup yields CDR1 SGHTA and CDR2 FQGNSA. The CDR3 totals 18 residues. J gave up 4 bases and V 0 bases, and 12 bases lay outside the gene matches. This CDR3 reads CASSLAHWPGQPNQPQHF. In DNA form, the CDR3 reads TGTGCCAGCAGCTTAGCGCACTGGCCGGGACAGCCTAATCAGCCCCAGCATTTT.

This clonotype turned up a few times. The rearrangement uses TRBV7-9 and TRBJ1-2, with TRBD1 matching 10 bases. Germline trimming cut 3 bases from V and 5 bases from J; bases unmatched to any gene: 12. Germline CDR1 is SEHNR and CDR2 is FQNEAQ (reference sequence). CDR3 length equals 17 residues. CDR3 region: CASSFTAGQGRGYGYTF. CDR3 sequence (DNA): TGTGCCAGCAGCTTCACCGCGGGACAGGGGAGGGGATATGGCTACACCTTC.

This clonotype is medium-sized. The chain combines TRBV7-2 with TRBJ2-7, with TRBD2 matching over 8 bases. The CDR3 is 14 amino acids. Germline-derived CDR1 and CDR2 are SGHTA and FQGNSA. With V trimmed by 5 bases and J by 4 bases, 7 bases remained unmatched. The CDR3 sequence: CASSRTSGPYEQYF. CDR3 sequence (DNA): TGTGCCAGCAGCCGTACTAGCGGTCCATACGAGCAGTACTTC.

This rearrangement joins TRBV30 to TRBJ1-5; perhaps TRBD1 as D (5 bases). The CDR3 runs 13 residues. V was cut by 6 bases and J by 9 bases, with 18 bases left in between. Germline V lookup: CDR1 GTSNPN, CDR2 SVGIG (reference sequence). CDR3 loop: CACNSGTSRPQHF. The CDR3 DNA reads as TGTGCCTGCAACTCTGGGACGTCCCGGCCCCAGCATTTT.

In its sample, this clonotype was seen many times. This may stem from a read error, because a much larger clone lies one nucleotide away. The chain employs TRBV11-2 and TRBJ2-7; no reliable D call. Per germline, CDR1 SGHAT and CDR2 FQNNGV. The CDR3 runs 14 residues. V dropped 4 bases and J dropped 6 bases, with 16 bases sitting between them. CDR3 bases: TGTGCCAGCAGCTCGGAAATCGACGCAGGCGAGCAGTACTTC. Its protein product is CASSSEIDAGEQYF.

Judged by abundance, this clonotype is large. V and J are TRBV5-5 and TRBJ2-7; D could derive from TRBD1 or TRBD2 (5 bases each). In germline, CDR1 is SGHKS, CDR2 YYEKEE (reference sequence). Between the trimmed V and J ends, which lost 9 bases and 6 bases, there was a span of 19 bases. The CDR3 contains 13 residues. The CDR3 protein is CATVWDLNSEQYF. Here the CDR3 DNA reads TGTGCCACCGTTTGGGACCTTAATAGCGAGCAGTACTTC.

With respect to this clonotype: The germline gene is not matched at one end of the junction; a read error may be the cause. This chain uses TRBV7-2 with TRBJ2-5; D not resolved. Germline V gene data show CDR1 as SGHTA and CDR2 as FQGNSA. CDR3 length: 12 amino acids. CDR3: CVSSPYQETQYF. The CDR3, as DNA: TGTGTCAGCAGCCCGTACCAAGAGACCCAGTACTTC. The whole variable domain, filled in from reference TRBV7-2 and TRBJ2-5, reads GAGVSQSPSNKVTEKGKDVELRCDPISGHTALYWYRQSLGQGLEFLIYFQGNSAPDKSGLPSDRFSAERTGGSVSTLTIQRTQQEDSAVYLCVSSPYQETQYFGPGTRLLVL.

This sequence joins TRBV13 and TRBJ1-2, with TRBD1 identical over 8 bases. With 4 bases clipped from V and 9 bases from J, the junction kept 7 bases outside the gene matches. This CDR3 has 13 amino acids. Germline CDR1 PRHDT, CDR2 FYEKMQ (reference sequence). The CDR3 coding sequence is TGTGCCAGCAGCTCAGGGACAGGTTTAAGCTACACCTTC. Amino acids: CASSSGTGLSYTF.

The CDR3 region has the DNA TGTGCCAGTCTGTATTCCCCTAGCGGGAGGGGTGAGCAGTTCTTC. As protein: CASLYSPSGRGEQFF. The chain uses TRBV19 and TRBJ2-1; 12 bases align to TRBD2. Unmatched junction bases numbered 11, after V lost 8 bases and J lost 9 bases. The CDR3 is 15 amino acids. Germline V CDR1 and CDR2: LNHDA, SQIVND (reference sequence).